These 23 T cell receptor beta chains came from one sample sequenced in a study of control samples from healthy donors and cancer patients. Repertoires were generated with immunoSEQ multiplex PCR, while TCRdb's copy carries only in-frame clones and drops some. Here the sample spans just under 80,000 clones, around 90% being singletons. The specimen sequenced was PBMCs. The receptors were gathered from a woman aged 60-70 years with head and neck cancer.

The chain uses TRBV18 and TRBJ2-7; 8 bases line up with TRBD2. The CDR3 covers 16 residues. V dropped 3 bases and J dropped 0; count of bases not matched to a gene: 7. Per the germline V gene, CDR1 is KGHSH and CDR2 is LQKENI. As DNA, the CDR3 is TGTGCCAGCTCACCGTTACCCGGGACTAGCTCCTACGAGCAGTACTTC. Residues: CASSPLPGTSSYEQYF.

Concerning this clone itself: A read error may account for a junction end that differs from germline. This chain links TRBV7-7 with TRBJ2-2; 12 nucleotides agree with TRBD1. The CDR3 contains 16 residues. Germline lookup yields CDR1 SSHAT and CDR2 FNYEAQ (reference sequence). CDR3 bases: TGTGCTAGCAGCGGGGGACAGGGGGCATGGACCGGGGAGCTGTTTTTT. Amino acids: CASSGGQGAWTGELFF.

The gene calls are TRBV7-8 and TRBJ2-1; 14 nucleotides agree with TRBD2. CDR1 and CDR2 from the germline V gene are SGHVS and FQNEAQ. This CDR3 is built from 15 residues. Trimming at V came to 5 bases and at J to 7 bases, leaving 4 bases not matched to a gene. CDR3 nucleotide sequence: TGTGCCAGCAGCCCAAGGACTAGCGGGAGGAATGAGCAGTTCTTC. This sequence encodes CASSPRTSGRNEQFF.

This chain uses TRBV18 with TRBJ2-7, with 8 bases aligning to TRBD2. CDR3 length: 14 amino acids. The V and J ends lost 9 bases and 3 bases, in that order; junction bases with no gene match: 10. Germline CDR1 is KGHSH and CDR2 is LQKENI. The CDR3 DNA reads TGTGCCAGTTCCAGCGGGAGATCTTACTACGAGCAGTACTTC. This encodes CASSSGRSYYEQYF.

A note on this clone: Germline is not matched at one junction end, which may reflect a read error. This chain joins TRBV5-1 and TRBJ2-7, with D perhaps given as TRBD1 or TRBD2 (5 bases each). The germline CDR1 and CDR2 sequences are SGHRS and YFSETQ. The CDR3 is made up of 13 amino acids. The CDR3 reads CASRTAGDHVQDF. The CDR3 bases are TGCGCCAGCAGAACGGCCGGGGACCACGTTCAAGACTTC. Filled out from reference TRBV5-1 and TRBJ2-7, the complete variable domain reads KAGVTQTPRYLIKTRGQQVTLSCSPISGHRSVSWYQQTPGQGLQFLFEYFSETQRNKGNFPGRFSGRQFSNSRSEMNVSTLELGDSALYLCASRTAGDHVQDFGPGTRLTVT.

This chain joins TRBV2 and TRBJ2-5; 8 nucleotides agree with TRBD1. The germline V gene encodes CDR1 SNHLY and CDR2 FYNNEI. This CDR3 has 14 amino acids. The V gene end was trimmed by 5 bases and the J gene end by 4 bases; junction bases not matched to a gene: 6. The CDR3 loop reads CASSKDRESETQYF. The CDR3 DNA reads TGTGCCAGCAGTAAGGACAGGGAGTCAGAGACCCAGTACTTC. The whole variable domain, remainder taken from reference TRBV2 and TRBJ2-5, is EPEVTQTPSHQVTQMGQEVILRCVPISNHLYFYWYRQILGQKVEFLVSFYNNEISEKSEIFDDQFSVERPDGSNFTLKIRSTKLEDSAMYFCASSKDRESETQYFGPGTRLLVL.

This clone was seen only a few times. The J gene is TRBJ2-4, the V gene TRBV5-4, with 7 nucleotides matching TRBD1. The length of the CDR3 is 16 residues. J lost 1 base, V lost 4 bases, and 8 bases had no gene match. Germline CDR1 is SGHNT and CDR2 is YYREEE (reference sequence). The CDR3 nucleotides are TGTGCCAGCAGCGGAGACAGGGTTGGGGCCAAAAACATTCAGTACTTC. Translation: CASSGDRVGAKNIQYF.

The V gene is TRBV19, the J gene TRBJ2-1; 8 bases agree with TRBD1. Trimming removed 4 bases from V and 3 bases from J; junction bases left unmatched: 2. The germline V gene has CDR1 LNHDA and CDR2 SQIVND (reference sequence). This CDR3 spans 14 amino acids. The CDR3 protein is CASSNRGSYNEQFF. The CDR3 nucleotides are TGTGCCAGTAGTAACAGGGGGAGCTACAATGAGCAGTTCTTC.

This chain joins TRBV5-8 and TRBJ2-2, with 7 bases aligning to TRBD1. Trimming at V came to 4 bases and at J to 2 bases, leaving 11 bases not matched to a gene. Germline values: CDR1 SGHTS, CDR2 YDEGEE. The CDR3 length is 17 residues. DNA for the CDR3: TGTGCCAGCAGCCCTTACTTGGGGACAGTAAACACCGGGGAGCTGTTTTTT. Translating gives CASSPYLGTVNTGELFF.

The chain carries TRBV2 and TRBJ1-2; weak D call: TRBD1 (6 bases). The germline V and J ends were trimmed by 7 bases and 4 bases, with 19 bases remaining between them. The CDR3 has 15 residues. The V gene's germline CDR1 is SNHLY and CDR2 FYNNEI. The CDR3 region is CASTKGGGLTYGYTF. The CDR3 DNA follows: TGTGCCAGCACCAAAGGCGGGGGGCTGACCTATGGCTACACCTTC. The full variable domain, in which reference TRBV2 and TRBJ1-2 provide the parts outside the CDR3, is EPEVTQTPSHQVTQMGQEVILRCVPISNHLYFYWYRQILGQKVEFLVSFYNNEISEKSEIFDDQFSVERPDGSNFTLKIRSTKLEDSAMYFCASTKGGGLTYGYTFGSGTRLTVV.

The V gene is TRBV19, the J gene TRBJ1-5; no firm D call. The CDR3 is 19 residues long. Trimming took off 0 bases at V and 0 bases at J, with 18 bases between the two ends. The germline gives CDR1 LNHDA, CDR2 SQIVND (reference sequence). In DNA, the CDR3 is TGTGCCAGTAGTATAGAAGGAGGACGAGAAATCTATAGCAATCAGCCCCAGCATTTT. It yields the protein CASSIEGGREIYSNQPQHF.

The rearrangement uses TRBV5-1 and TRBJ2-2, with 9 bases lining up with TRBD1. Germline values: CDR1 SGHRS, CDR2 YFSETQ. The CDR3 contains 15 residues. The V gene end was trimmed by 4 bases and the J gene end by 2 bases; junction bases not matched to a gene: 3. CDR3 protein: CASSITGGNTGELFF. The CDR3 DNA follows: TGCGCCAGCAGCATAACAGGGGGCAACACCGGGGAGCTGTTTTTT. Full variable domain (outside the CDR3, taken from reference TRBV5-1 and TRBJ2-2): KAGVTQTPRYLIKTRGQQVTLSCSPISGHRSVSWYQQTPGQGLQFLFEYFSETQRNKGNFPGRFSGRQFSNSRSEMNVSTLELGDSALYLCASSITGGNTGELFFGEGSRLTVL.

The chain has TRBV3-1 (or the pseudogene TRBV3-2) and TRBJ2-1; D is perhaps TRBD1 (7 bases). Germline loops: CDR1 LGHDT, CDR2 YNNKEL (reference sequence). CDR3 length: 16 residues. Trimming took 5 bases from V and 7 from J, leaving 21 bases between them. CDR3: CASSSVVRTGGNEQFF. DNA of the CDR3: TGTGCCAGCAGCTCAGTAGTAAGGACAGGAGGGAATGAGCAGTTCTTC.

This chain links TRBV5-1 with TRBJ2-5; D gene unclear. The CDR3 sequence is 14 residues long. With 4 bases removed from V and 5 bases from J, the gap between germline ends came to 15 bases. The V gene's germline CDR1 is SGHRS and CDR2 YFSETQ. The DNA for the CDR3 is TGCGCCAGCAGCATGAAGGACCAAAAGGAGACCCAGTACTTC. As protein: CASSMKDQKETQYF.

CDR3 sequence reads: CASSYLLPNQPQHF. CDR3 DNA: TGTGCCAGCAGTTACCTCCTTCCCAATCAGCCCCAGCATTTT. V gene TRBV6-2 or TRBV6-3 combines with J gene TRBJ1-5; no clear D. The CDR3 totals 14 residues. The germline V gene encodes CDR1 MNHEY and CDR2 SVGEGT. Between the trimmed V and J ends, which lost 2 bases and 3 bases, there was a span of 8 bases.

The chain couples TRBV2 to TRBJ2-3; TRBD2 matches 13 bases. Germline-derived CDR1 and CDR2 are SNHLY and FYNNEI. Trimming removed 10 bases from V and 4 bases from J; junction bases left unmatched: 5. The CDR3 is 14 amino acids. The CDR3 region has the DNA TGTGCCACCCCCGGACTAGCGGGAGCAGATACGCAGTATTTT. It specifies CATPGLAGADTQYF.

CDR3 coding DNA: TGTGCCAGCAGCTTATCGGGCCCCGTGGGGTCCGATGAGCAGTTCTTC. It encodes CASSLSGPVGSDEQFF. V gene TRBV7-2 combines with J gene TRBJ2-1; no clear D. Per germline, CDR1 SGHTA and CDR2 FQGNSA. The CDR3 is 16 residues long. The V end was cut by 2 bases, the J end by 8 bases, with 19 bases between.

This chain connects TRBV18 to TRBJ2-7; a possible D gene is TRBD1 (5 bases). Trimming cost V 5 bases and J 6 bases, with 23 bases left between them. Germline V lookup: CDR1 KGHSH, CDR2 LQKENI. The CDR3 runs 16 residues. The chain's CDR3 is CASSVTDIAGLGEQYF. The DNA of the CDR3 is TGTGCCAGCTCAGTGACAGATATCGCAGGATTAGGCGAGCAGTACTTC. Drawing the rest from reference TRBV18 and TRBJ2-7, the complete variable domain is NAGVMQNPRHLVRRRGQEARLRCSPMKGHSHVYWYRQLPEEGLKFMVYLQKENIIDESGMPKERFSAEFPKEGPSILRIQQVVRGDSAAYFCASSVTDIAGLGEQYFGPGTRLTVT.

CDR3: CASSPDLVGTEAFF. As DNA, the CDR3 is TGTGCCAGCAGTCCGGACTTGGTCGGCACTGAAGCTTTCTTT. V is TRBV6-5 and J is TRBJ1-1; D call uncertain. V gave up 5 bases and J gave up 4 bases, with 14 bases separating them. CDR1 is MNHEY and CDR2 is SVGAGI in the germline V gene. This CDR3 has 14 residues.

This chain uses TRBV29-1 with TRBJ2-3; unclear D gene. The germline V gene has CDR1 SQVTM and CDR2 ANQGSEA. The length of the CDR3 is 15 residues. V shed 3 bases and J shed 0 bases, with 13 bases lying between them. This CDR3 is CSVERLPLSTDTQYF. In DNA form, the CDR3 reads TGCAGCGTTGAGCGGCTCCCCCTAAGCACAGATACGCAGTATTTT.

This clone was counted between two and nine times. The rearrangement uses TRBV30 and TRBJ2-2; no definite D call. Trimming cost V 3 bases and J 3 bases, with 8 bases left between them. Germline CDR1 reads GTSNPN; CDR2 reads SVGIG (reference sequence). This CDR3 comprises 13 residues. This CDR3 is CAWSADYTGELFF. In DNA, the CDR3 is TGTGCCTGGAGCGCTGACTACACCGGGGAGCTGTTTTTT.

The rearrangement uses TRBV2 and TRBJ2-7; 7 bases map to TRBD1. The CDR3 is made up of 15 amino acids. CDR1 is SNHLY and CDR2 is FYNNEI in the germline V gene. The V and J ends lost 6 bases and 4 bases, in that order; junction bases with no gene match: 12. This CDR3 reads CASSRGYSQGYEQYF. The CDR3 nucleotides are TGTGCCAGCAGCAGGGGGTACAGTCAGGGGTACGAGCAGTACTTC. Supplemented by reference TRBV2 and TRBJ2-7, the full variable domain reads EPEVTQTPSHQVTQMGQEVILRCVPISNHLYFYWYRQILGQKVEFLVSFYNNEISEKSEIFDDQFSVERPDGSNFTLKIRSTKLEDSAMYFCASSRGYSQGYEQYFGPGTRLTVT.

The chain links TRBV23-1 to TRBJ1-6; D is undetermined. TRBV23-1 belongs to the ORF category, with a function that is uncertain. Trimming cost V 0 bases and J 2 bases, with 8 bases left between them. The CDR3 is 16 residues long. The CDR3 DNA sequence: TGCGCCAGCAGTCAATCGCGGGGAACCTATAATTCACCCCTCCACTTT. Protein product: CASSQSRGTYNSPLHF.